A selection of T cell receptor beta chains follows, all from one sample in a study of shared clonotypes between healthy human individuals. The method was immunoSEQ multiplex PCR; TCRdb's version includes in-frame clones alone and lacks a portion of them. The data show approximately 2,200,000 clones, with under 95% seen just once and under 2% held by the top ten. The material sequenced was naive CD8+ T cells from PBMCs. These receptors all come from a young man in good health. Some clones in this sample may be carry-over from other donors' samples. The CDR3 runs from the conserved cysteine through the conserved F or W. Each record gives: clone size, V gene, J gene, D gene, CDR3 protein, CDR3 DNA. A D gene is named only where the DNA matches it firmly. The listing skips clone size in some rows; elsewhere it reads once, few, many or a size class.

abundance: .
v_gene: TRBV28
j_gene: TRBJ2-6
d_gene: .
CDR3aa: CASSELGSLTPGANVLTF
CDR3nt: TGTGCCAGCAGTGAGCTCGGATCTCTGACCCCTGGGGCCAACGTCCTGACTTTC

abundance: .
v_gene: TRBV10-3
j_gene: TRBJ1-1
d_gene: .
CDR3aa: CAISGGGGDVSAFF
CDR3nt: TGTGCCATCAGTGGTGGCGGGGGAGACGTATCTGCTTTCTTT

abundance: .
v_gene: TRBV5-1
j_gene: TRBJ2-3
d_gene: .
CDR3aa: CASSLARGVSTDTQYF
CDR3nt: TGCGCCAGCAGCTTGGCCCGCGGGGTTAGCACAGATACGCAGTATTTT

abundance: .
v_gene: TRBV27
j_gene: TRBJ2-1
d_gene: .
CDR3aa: CASSLLGAPSYNEQFF
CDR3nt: TGTGCCAGCAGTTTATTGGGAGCCCCCTCCTACAATGAGCAGTTCTTC

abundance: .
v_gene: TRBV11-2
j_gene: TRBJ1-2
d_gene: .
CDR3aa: CASSLGQGGEGYGYTF
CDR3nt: TGTGCCAGCAGCTTAGGTCAGGGAGGAGAAGGCTATGGCTACACCTTC

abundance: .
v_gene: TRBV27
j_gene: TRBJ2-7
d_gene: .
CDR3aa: CASSLSSRGSYEQYF
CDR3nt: TGTGCCAGCAGTTTAAGCTCTAGGGGAAGCTACGAGCAGTACTTC

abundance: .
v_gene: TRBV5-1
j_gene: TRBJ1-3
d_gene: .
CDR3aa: CASSPGGETSGNTIYF
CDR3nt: TGCGCCAGCAGCCCCGGGGGGGAAACCTCTGGAAACACCATATATTTT

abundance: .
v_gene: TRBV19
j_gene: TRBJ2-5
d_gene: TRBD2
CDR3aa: CASSTLGLAGGETQYF
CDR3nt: TGTGCCAGTAGTACCTTGGGACTAGCGGGAGGAGAGACCCAGTACTTC

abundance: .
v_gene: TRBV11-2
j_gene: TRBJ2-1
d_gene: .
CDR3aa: CASSLDLAGIDNEQFF
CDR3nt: TGTGCCAGCAGCTTAGATCTGGCGGGGATCGACAATGAGCAGTTCTTC

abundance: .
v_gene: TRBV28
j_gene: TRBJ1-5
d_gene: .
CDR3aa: CASGFPGANQPQHF
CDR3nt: TGTGCCAGCGGTTTCCCTGGGGCCAATCAGCCCCAGCATTTT

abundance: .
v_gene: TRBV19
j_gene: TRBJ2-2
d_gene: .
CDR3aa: CASSTGPRAVGTGELFF
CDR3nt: TGTGCCAGTAGTACCGGACCCCGGGCCGTCGGCACCGGGGAGCTGTTTTTT

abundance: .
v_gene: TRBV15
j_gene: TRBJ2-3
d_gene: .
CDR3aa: CATSRDSSGSGSDTQYF
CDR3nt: TGTGCCACCAGCAGAGATAGCTCGGGGTCAGGATCAGATACGCAGTATTTT

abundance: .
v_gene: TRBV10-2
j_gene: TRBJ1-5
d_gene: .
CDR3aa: CASSETAASNQPQHF
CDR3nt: TGCGCCAGCAGTGAGACCGCGGCAAGCAATCAGCCCCAGCATTTT

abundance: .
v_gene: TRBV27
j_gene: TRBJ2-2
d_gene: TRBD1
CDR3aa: CASSPHLGQGLARELFF
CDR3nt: TGTGCCAGCAGTCCCCACCTGGGACAGGGATTAGCCAGGGAGCTGTTTTTT

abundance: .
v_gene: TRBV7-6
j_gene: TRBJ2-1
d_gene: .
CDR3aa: CASSPRDNEQFF
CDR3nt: TGTGCCAGCAGCCCTAGGGACAATGAGCAGTTCTTC

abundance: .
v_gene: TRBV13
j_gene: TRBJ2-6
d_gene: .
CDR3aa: CASSLTAGANVLTF
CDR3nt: TGTGCCAGCAGCCTTACAGCTGGGGCCAACGTCCTGACTTTC

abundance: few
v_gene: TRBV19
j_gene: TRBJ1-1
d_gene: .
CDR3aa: CASSISRGAFF
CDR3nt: TGTGCCAGTAGTATATCCCGAGGAGCTTTCTTT

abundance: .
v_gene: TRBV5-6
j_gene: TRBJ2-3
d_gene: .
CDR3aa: CASSFWTVLSTDTQYF
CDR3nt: TGTGCCAGCAGCTTTTGGACAGTATTAAGCACAGATACGCAGTATTTT